The present TCR beta chain was sequenced within a study of blood T cell repertoires in COVID-19. Study-wide context: Samples came from the United States, Italy and Spain, spanning acute and convalescent COVID-19. T cells, B-cell-depleted T cells, or PBMCs provided the cDNA or gDNA that served as material.

In the authors' methods: Scientists estimated how many nucleated cells there were by amplifying reference gene primers. The assay was immunoSEQ multiplex PCR, and TCRdb's table has in-frame clones only and misses some. D and trimming were read from the DNA, whereas the V and J calls and clone size are those reported in that table. The table records more than 85,000 clones, 84% of them present only once. V was shortened by 4 bases and J by 2 bases, with 12 bases between the two germline ends. The CDR3 is 15 residues long. The germline V gene has CDR1 MNHEY and CDR2 SVGAGI. This clone has only a few counts.

Sequenced: peripheral blood. The V and J genes are TRBV6-5 and TRBJ1-3; D remains ambiguous. The clonotype comes from a woman between 45 and 65 years old with acute or convalescent COVID-19. CDR3: CASSSAPGTGNTIYF. The CDR3 DNA reads TGTGCCAGCAGTTCCGCGCCGGGAACTGGAAACACCATATATTTT.